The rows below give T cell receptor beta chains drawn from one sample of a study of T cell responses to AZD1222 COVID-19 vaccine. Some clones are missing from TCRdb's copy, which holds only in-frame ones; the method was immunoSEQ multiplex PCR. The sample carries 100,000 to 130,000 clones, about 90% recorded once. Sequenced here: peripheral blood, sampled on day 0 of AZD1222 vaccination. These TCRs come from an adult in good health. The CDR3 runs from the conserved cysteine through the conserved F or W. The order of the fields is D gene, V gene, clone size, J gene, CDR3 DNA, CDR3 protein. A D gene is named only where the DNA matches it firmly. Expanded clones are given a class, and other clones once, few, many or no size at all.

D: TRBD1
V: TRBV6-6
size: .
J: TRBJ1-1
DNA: TGTGCCAGCAGCCCTACAGGGGGCCTGGGGAACACTGAAGCTTTCTTT
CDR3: CASSPTGGLGNTEAFF

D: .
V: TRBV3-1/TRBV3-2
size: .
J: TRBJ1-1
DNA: TGTGCCAGCAGCCAATTTAGAAGGACCGGGGCTGAAGCTTTCTTT
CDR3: CASSQFRRTGAEAFF

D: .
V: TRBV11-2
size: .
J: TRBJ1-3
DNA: TGTGCCAGCAGCCTGATCAATCAACCTTGGTCGGACACCATATATTTT
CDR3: CASSLINQPWSDTIYF

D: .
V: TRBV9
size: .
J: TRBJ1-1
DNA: TGTGCCAGCAGCGTAGAGTACTGGAACACTGAAGCTTTCTTT
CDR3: CASSVEYWNTEAFF

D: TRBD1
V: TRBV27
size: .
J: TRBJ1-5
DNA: TGTGCCAGCAGTTCCAGGGGGCCCCTTCCTCAGCCCCAGCATTTT
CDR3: CASSSRGPLPQPQHF

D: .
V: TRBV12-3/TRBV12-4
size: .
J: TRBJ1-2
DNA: TGTGCCAGCAGCCCAACACTAAACTATGGCTACACCTTC
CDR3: CASSPTLNYGYTF

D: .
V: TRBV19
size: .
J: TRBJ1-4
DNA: TGTGCCAGCTGCAGAATGGGCAGGAGAAATGAAAAACTGTTTTTT
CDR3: CASCRMGRRNEKLFF

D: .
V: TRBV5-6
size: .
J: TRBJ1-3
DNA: TGTGCCAGCAGCTTGGTAGGGACTGGGCGATCTGGAAACACCATATATTTT
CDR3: CASSLVGTGRSGNTIYF

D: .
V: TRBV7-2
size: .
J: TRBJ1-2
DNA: TGTGCCAGCAGGTCCTCGGGGGTAAACTATGGCTACACCTTC
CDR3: CASRSSGVNYGYTF

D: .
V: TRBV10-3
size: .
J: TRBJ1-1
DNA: TGTGCCATCAGTGAGAGGGCCGGGGACACTGAAGCTTTCTTT
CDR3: CAISERAGDTEAFF

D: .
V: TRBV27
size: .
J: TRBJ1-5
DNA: TGTGCCAGCAGGAGGCAAGGACAGCCCCAGCATTTT
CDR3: CASRRQGQPQHF

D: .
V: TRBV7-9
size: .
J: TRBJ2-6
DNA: TGTGCCAGCAGCTTAGGGTGGGGAGAGTTTTCCTCTGGGGCCAACGTCCTGACTTTC
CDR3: CASSLGWGEFSSGANVLTF

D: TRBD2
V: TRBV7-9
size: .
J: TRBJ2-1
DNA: TGTGCCAGCAGCCAGGGACTACGGTACAATGAGCAGTTCTTC
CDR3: CASSQGLRYNEQFF

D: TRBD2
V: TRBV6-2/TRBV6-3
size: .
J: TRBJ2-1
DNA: TGTGCCAGCAGTTACAGCATTCTCCGGACTAGCGGGGGACAATACAATGAGCAGTTCTTC
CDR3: CASSYSILRTSGGQYNEQFF

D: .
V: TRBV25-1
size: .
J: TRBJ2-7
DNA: TGTGCCAGCAGTGAAAAGTCCGTCAGGGAGCAGTACTTC
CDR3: CASSEKSVREQYF

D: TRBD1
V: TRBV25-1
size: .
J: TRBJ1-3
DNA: TGTGCCAGCAGTGGGACAGGTCCTGGAAACACCATATATTTT
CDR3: CASSGTGPGNTIYF

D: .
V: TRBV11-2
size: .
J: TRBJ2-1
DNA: TGTGCCAGCAGGTCTGTCGGCTCGGGTAGGGGGGTCTACAATGAGCAGTTCTTC
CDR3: CASRSVGSGRGVYNEQFF

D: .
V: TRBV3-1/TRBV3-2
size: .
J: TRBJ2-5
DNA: TGTGCCAGCAGCCAAGATAAAGGGACACAGGAAGAGACCCAGTACTTC
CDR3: CASSQDKGTQEETQYF

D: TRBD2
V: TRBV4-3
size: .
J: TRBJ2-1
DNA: TGCGCCAGCAGCCAAGATGGGCGGGGGGCGTATGAGCAGTTCTTC
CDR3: CASSQDGRGAYEQFF

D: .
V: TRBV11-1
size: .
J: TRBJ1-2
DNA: TGTGCCAGCAGCCGCGGAACCTATGGCTACACCTTC
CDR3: CASSRGTYGYTF

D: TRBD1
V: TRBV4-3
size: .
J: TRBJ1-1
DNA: TGCGCCAGCAGCCCCCGGGACAGGGGAGTTGAAGCTTTCTTT
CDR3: CASSPRDRGVEAFF

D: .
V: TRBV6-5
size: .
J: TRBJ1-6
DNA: TGTGCCAGCAGTTCCCCCCATCGGGGTGAGAATTCACCCCTCCACTTT
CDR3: CASSSPHRGENSPLHF

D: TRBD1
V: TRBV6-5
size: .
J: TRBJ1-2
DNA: TGTGCCAGCAGTTACTTTGAGACAGGGAATAACTATGGCTACACCTTC
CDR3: CASSYFETGNNYGYTF

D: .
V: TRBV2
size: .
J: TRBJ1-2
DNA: TGTGCCAGCAGTGAAGTGGGCCTATCTGGCTACACCTTC
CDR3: CASSEVGLSGYTF

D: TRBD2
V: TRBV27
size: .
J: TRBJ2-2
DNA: TGTGCCAGCAGTTTCCGGCCTAGCGGGGGGGCATTCGCGAACACCGGGGAGCTGTTTTTT
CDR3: CASSFRPSGGAFANTGELFF

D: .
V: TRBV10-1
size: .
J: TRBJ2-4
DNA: TGCGCCAGCAGTGAAGGCAGCGACCAAACTCCTGTCCAAAACATTCAGTACTTC
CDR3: CASSEGSDQTPVQNIQYF

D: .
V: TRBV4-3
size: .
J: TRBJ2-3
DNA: TGCGCCAGCAGCCAAGATTCGACACCCAACACAGATACGCAGTATTTT
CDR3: CASSQDSTPNTDTQYF

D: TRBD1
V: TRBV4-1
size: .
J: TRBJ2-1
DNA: TGCGCCAGCAGCCAAGGGTTAGCGACAGGGGCCTACAATGAGCAGTTCTTC
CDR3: CASSQGLATGAYNEQFF

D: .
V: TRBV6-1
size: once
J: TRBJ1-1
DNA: TGTGCCAGCAGTGAAAGAACAGGGTCGGGTGGATGGGCTTTCTTT
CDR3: CASSERTGSGGWAFF

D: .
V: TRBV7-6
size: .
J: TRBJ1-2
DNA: TGTGCCAGCAGCCCTCTCGCGGGGGTCGGGGACTATGGCTACACCTTC
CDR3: CASSPLAGVGDYGYTF

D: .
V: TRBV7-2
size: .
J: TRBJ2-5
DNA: TGTGCCAGCAGCTCCCGCCCTGTAGCAGGGCTGGAGACCCAGTACTTC
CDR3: CASSSRPVAGLETQYF